This entry features one T cell receptor beta chain sequence. Its antigen is not known. Relapses following autologous stem cell transplantation were seen in all patients, with brentuximab vedotin exposure varying. This sample was included in a study of PD-1 blockade in classical Hodgkin lymphoma. Study background: A 3 mg/kg intravenous dose of nivolumab was received by patients every 2 weeks.

Profiling relied on immunoSEQ multiplex PCR, and the TCRdb table lists in-frame clones only, not all of them. Among under 95,000 clones, over 90% were seen once, and the ten largest hold roughly 2.6%. Study results and limitations: Complete responders matched newly diagnosed patients in baseline diversity.

This CDR3 has 14 residues. Germline V lookup: CDR1 ENHRY, CDR2 SYGVKD. V lost 0 bases and J lost 6, with 8 bases in between. This receptor was obtained from a human donor with classical Hodgkin lymphoma. The sample consisted of peripheral blood mononuclear cells (PBMCs), taken before the second cycle of nivolumab. The rearrangement uses TRBV10-3 and TRBJ2-2; D remains unclear. The CDR3 nucleotides read TGTGCCATCAGTGAGTCGTGGCGCGCCGGGGAGCTGTTTTTT. Translated, it gives CAISESWRAGELFF.